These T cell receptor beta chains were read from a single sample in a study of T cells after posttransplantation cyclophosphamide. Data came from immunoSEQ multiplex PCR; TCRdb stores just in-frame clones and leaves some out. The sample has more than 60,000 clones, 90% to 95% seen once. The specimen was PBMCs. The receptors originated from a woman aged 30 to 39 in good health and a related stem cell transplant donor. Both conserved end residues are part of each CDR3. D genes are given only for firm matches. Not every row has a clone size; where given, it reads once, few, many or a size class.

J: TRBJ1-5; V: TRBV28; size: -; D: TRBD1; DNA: TGTGCCAGCAGCGGGGACAGTCAAAATCAGCCCCAGCATTTT; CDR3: CASSGDSQNQPQHF
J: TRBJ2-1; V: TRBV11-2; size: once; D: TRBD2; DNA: TGTGCCAGCAGCCTATCTGGCGGGGGGGCCGGTGAGCAGTTCTTC; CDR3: CASSLSGGGAGEQFF
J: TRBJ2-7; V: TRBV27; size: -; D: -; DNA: TGTGCCAGCAGTTTATCGTTAACAGGGACCGAGCAGTACTTC; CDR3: CASSLSLTGTEQYF
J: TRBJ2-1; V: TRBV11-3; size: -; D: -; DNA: TGTGCCAGCAGCTTAGGGGGGGCAAGCTCCTACAATGAGCAGTTCTTC; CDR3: CASSLGGASSYNEQFF
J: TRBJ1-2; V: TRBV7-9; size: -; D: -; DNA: TGTGCCAGCAGCCCCGAGCCGAGGTTGGTGGTACGTGGCTACACCTTC; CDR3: CASSPEPRLVVRGYTF
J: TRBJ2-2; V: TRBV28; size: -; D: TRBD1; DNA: TGTGCCAGCAGCTACAGGGGGAGGTTCGGGGAGCTGTTTTTT; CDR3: CASSYRGRFGELFF
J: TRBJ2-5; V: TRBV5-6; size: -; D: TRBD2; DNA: TGTGCCAGCAGCGGCGGGACTAGCGGAGAGGAGACCCAGTACTTC; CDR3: CASSGGTSGEETQYF
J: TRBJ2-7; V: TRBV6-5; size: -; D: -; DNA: TGTGCCAGCAGTTACTCGGTAGACTACGAGCAGTACTTC; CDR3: CASSYSVDYEQYF
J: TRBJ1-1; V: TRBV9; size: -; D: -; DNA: TGTGCCAGCAGCGAAGGGCGGGTCACTGAAGCTTTCTTT; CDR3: CASSEGRVTEAFF
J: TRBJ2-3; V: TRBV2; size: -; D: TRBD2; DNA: TGTGCCAGCAGTCTCCTAGCGGGGGCTAGCACAGATACGCAGTATTTT; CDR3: CASSLLAGASTDTQYF
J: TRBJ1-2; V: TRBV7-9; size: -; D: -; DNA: TGTGCCAGCAGCTTAGCAATGGGTCTCTATGGCTACACCTTC; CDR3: CASSLAMGLYGYTF
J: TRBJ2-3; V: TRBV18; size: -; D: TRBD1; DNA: TGTGCCAGCTCACCACTCGGACAGGCAACAGATACGCAGTATTTT; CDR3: CASSPLGQATDTQYF
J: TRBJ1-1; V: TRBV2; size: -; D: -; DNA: TGTGCCAGCAGTGAAGACCCGGCGGTCACTGAAGCTTTCTTT; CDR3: CASSEDPAVTEAFF
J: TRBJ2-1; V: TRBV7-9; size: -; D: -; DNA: TGTGCCAGCAGCCCCGTTGGGGGCAGCACTGAGCAGTTCTTC; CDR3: CASSPVGGSTEQFF
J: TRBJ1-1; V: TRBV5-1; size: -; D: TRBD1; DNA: TGCGCCAGCAGGGGAAGACAGGGTTCGCTCACTGAAGCTTTCTTT; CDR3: CASRGRQGSLTEAFF
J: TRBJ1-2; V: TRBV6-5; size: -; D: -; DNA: TGTGCCAGCAGTTACTCCCCGCGGGACTATGGCTACACCTTC; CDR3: CASSYSPRDYGYTF
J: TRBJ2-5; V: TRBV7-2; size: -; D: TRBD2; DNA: TGTGCCAGCACCGGGGCGGGGGGCGGAGAGACCCAGTACTTC; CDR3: CASTGAGGGETQYF
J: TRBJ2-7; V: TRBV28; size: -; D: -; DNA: TGTGCCAGCGGGACATTCTCCTACGAGCAGTACTTC; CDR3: CASGTFSYEQYF
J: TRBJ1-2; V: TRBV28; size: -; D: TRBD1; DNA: TGTGCCAGCAGTTTCCCCCCAGCTGGGACAGGCCAACACTATGGCTACACCTTC; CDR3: CASSFPPAGTGQHYGYTF
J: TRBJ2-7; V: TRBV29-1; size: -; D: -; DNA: TGCAGCGTTCCTTCGGGAGCCTACGAGCAGTACTTC; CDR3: CSVPSGAYEQYF
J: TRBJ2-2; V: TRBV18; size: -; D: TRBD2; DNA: TGTGCCAGCTCACCACGTCCGGGACTAGCGGGGGGAAACACCGGGGAGCTGTTTTTT; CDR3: CASSPRPGLAGGNTGELFF
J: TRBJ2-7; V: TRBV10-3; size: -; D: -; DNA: TGTGCCATCAAAAGGGTAGGGTCCTACGAGCAGTACTTC; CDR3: CAIKRVGSYEQYF